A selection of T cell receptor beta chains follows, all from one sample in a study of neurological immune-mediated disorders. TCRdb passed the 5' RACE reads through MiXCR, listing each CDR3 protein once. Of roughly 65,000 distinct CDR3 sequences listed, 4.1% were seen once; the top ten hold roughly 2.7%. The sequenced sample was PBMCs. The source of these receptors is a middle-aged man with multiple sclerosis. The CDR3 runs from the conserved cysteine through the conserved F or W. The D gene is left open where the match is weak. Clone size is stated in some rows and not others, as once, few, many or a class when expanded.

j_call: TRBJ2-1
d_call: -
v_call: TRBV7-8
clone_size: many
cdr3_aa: CASREARQRVGEQFF
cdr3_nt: TGTGCCAGCAGGGAGGCGAGACAGAGGGTGGGAGAGCAGTTCTTC

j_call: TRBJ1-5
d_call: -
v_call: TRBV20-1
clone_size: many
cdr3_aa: CSARGRGRRNQPQHF
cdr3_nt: TGCAGTGCTAGAGGCCGGGGGAGACGCAATCAGCCCCAGCATTTT

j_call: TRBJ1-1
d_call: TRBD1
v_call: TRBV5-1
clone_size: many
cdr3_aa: CASSWGDRTKNTEAFF
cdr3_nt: TGCGCCAGCAGCTGGGGGGACAGAACCAAGAACACTGAAGCTTTCTTT

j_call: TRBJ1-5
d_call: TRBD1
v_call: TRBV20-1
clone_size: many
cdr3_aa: CSARPGQNNQPQHF
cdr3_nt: TGCAGTGCTAGACCGGGACAGAACAATCAGCCCCAGCATTTT

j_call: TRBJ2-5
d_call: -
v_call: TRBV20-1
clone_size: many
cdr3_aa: CSGQGFGPGQETQYF
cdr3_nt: TGCAGTGGGCAGGGTTTTGGACCGGGACAAGAGACCCAGTACTTC

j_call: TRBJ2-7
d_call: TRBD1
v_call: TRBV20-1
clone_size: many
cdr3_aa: CSAREGRGPYYEQYF
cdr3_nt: TGCAGTGCTAGAGAGGGCAGGGGGCCGTACTACGAGCAGTACTTC

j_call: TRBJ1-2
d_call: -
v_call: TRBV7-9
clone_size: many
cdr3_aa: CASSLGRYGTANYGYTF
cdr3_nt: TGTGCCAGCAGCTTAGGCCGATATGGCACCGCTAACTATGGCTACACCTTC

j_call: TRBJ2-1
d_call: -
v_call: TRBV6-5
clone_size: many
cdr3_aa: CATRGPYNEQFF
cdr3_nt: TGTGCCACCCGGGGTCCCTACAATGAGCAGTTCTTC

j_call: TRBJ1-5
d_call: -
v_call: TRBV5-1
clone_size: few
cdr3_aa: CAREQPGQNQSNQPQNF
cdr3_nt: TGCGCCAGGGAGCAACCAGGACAGAACCAAAGCAATCAGCCCCAGAATTTT

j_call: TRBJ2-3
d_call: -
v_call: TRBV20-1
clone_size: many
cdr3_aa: CSAEPRGHTDTQYF
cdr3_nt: TGCAGTGCCGAACCCAGGGGACACACAGATACGCAGTATTTT

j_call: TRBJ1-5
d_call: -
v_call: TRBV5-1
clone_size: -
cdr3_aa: CASSPAGPNQPQHF
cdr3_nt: TGCGCCAGCAGCCCTGCGGGCCCCAATCAGCCCCAGCATTTT

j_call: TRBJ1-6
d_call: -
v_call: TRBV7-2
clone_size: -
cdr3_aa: CASSLVWGRVLSPLHF
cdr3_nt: TGTGCCAGCAGCTTAGTTTGGGGCAGGGTGCTTTCACCCCTCCACTTT

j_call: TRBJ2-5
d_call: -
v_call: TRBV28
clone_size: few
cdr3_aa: CASSSQAGSKETQYF
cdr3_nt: TGTGCCAGCAGCTCCCAGGCGGGCAGCAAAGAGACCCAGTACTTC

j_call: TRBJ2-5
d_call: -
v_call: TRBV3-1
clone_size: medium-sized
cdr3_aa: CASSRRVRGAQETQYF
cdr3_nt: TGTGCCAGCAGCCGCAGGGTTCGGGGGGCTCAAGAGACCCAGTACTTC

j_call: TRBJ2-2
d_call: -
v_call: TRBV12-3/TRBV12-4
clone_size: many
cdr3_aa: CASSAWGGGTGELFF
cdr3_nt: TGTGCCAGCAGTGCCTGGGGGGGCGGTACCGGGGAGCTGTTTTTT

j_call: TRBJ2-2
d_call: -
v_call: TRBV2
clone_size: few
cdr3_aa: CASSQMMSGGELFF
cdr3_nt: TGTGCCAGCAGTCAAATGATGAGTGGCGGGGAGCTGTTTTTT

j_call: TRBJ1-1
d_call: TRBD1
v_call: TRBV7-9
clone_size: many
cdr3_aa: CASSSRQGMTEAFF
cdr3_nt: TGTGCCAGCAGCTCACGACAGGGCATGACTGAAGCTTTCTTT

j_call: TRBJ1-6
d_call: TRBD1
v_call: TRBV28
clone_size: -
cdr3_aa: CASSSTGTVVSPLHF
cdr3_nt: TGTGCCAGCAGTTCCACCGGGACAGTGGTGTCACCCCTCCACTTT

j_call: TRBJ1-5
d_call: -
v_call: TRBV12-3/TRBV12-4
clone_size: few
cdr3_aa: CASSLFQGGQPQHF
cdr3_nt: TGTGCCAGCAGCCTCTTTCAAGGCGGGCAGCCCCAGCATTTT

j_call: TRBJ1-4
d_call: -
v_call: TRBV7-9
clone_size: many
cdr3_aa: CASSLGETVFGEKLFF
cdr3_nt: TGTGCCAGCAGCTTAGGAGAAACAGTGTTTGGTGAAAAACTGTTTTTT

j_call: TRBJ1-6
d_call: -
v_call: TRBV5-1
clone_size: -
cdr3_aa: CASSPREGNSPLHF
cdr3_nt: TGCGCCAGCAGCCCCCGGGAAGGAAATTCACCCCTCCACTTT

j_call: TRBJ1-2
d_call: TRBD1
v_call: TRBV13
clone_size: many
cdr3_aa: CASSLGPGTGDGYTF
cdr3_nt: TGTGCCAGCAGCTTAGGCCCCGGGACAGGGGATGGCTACACCTTC

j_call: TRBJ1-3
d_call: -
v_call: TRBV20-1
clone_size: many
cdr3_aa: CSAPDGASGNTIYF
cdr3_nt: TGCAGTGCTCCCGACGGGGCATCTGGAAACACCATATATTTT

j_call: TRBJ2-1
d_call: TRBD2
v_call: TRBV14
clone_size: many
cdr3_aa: CASSQTSGIYNEQFF
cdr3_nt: TGTGCCAGCAGCCAAACTAGCGGTATCTACAATGAGCAGTTCTTC

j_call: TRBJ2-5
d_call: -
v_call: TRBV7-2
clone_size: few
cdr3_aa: CASSLITGETQYF
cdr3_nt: TGTGCCAGCAGCTTAATAACGGGAGAGACCCAGTACTTC

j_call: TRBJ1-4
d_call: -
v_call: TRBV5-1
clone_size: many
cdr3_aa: CASSPGHATNEKLFF
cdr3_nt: TGCGCCAGCAGCCCGGGACATGCAACTAATGAAAAACTGTTTTTT

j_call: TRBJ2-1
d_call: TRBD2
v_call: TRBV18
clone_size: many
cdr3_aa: CASSPTTSGGSSYNEQFF
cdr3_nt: TGTGCCAGCTCACCAACCACCTCGGGGGGGAGCTCCTACAATGAGCAGTTCTTC

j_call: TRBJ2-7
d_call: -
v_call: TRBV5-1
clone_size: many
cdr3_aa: CASSLGPAVDEQYF
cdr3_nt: TGCGCCAGCAGCCTGGGACCAGCAGTGGACGAGCAGTACTTC

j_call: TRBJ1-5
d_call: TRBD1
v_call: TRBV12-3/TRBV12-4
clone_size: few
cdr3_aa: CASSLVAGGRQPQNF
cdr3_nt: TGTGCCAGCAGTTTAGTGGCAGGGGGGCGTCAGCCCCAGAATTTT

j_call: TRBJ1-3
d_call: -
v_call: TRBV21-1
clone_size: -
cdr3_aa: CASSPPSSSGNTIYF
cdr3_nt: TGTGCCAGCAGCCCCCCCAGCAGCTCTGGAAACACCATATATTTT

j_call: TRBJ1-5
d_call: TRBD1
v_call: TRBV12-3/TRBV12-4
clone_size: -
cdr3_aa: CASTPTGAGGNQPQHF
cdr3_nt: TGTGCCAGCACACCCACAGGGGCGGGTGGCAATCAGCCCCAGCATTTT

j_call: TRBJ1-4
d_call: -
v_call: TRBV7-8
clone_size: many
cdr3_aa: CASSGGYQNQKLFF
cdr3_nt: TGTGCCAGCAGCGGGGGGTACCAGAATCAAAAACTGTTTTTT

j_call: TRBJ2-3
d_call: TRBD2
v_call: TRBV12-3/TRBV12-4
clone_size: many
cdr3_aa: CASSRLAGGSDTQYF
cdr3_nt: TGTGCCAGCAGTCGACTAGCGGGGGGCTCGGATACGCAGTATTTT

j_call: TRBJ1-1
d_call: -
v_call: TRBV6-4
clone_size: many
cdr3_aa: CASSPGRKNTEAFF
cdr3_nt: TGTGCCAGCAGCCCGGGGCGGAAGAACACTGAAGCTTTCTTT

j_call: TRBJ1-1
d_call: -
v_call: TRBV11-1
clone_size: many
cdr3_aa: CASSHQNVGGTFF
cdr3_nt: TGTGCCAGCAGCCACCAAAACGTTGGTGGAACTTTCTTT

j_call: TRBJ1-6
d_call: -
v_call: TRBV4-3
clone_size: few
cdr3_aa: CASSQDVTVSPLNF
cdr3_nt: TGCGCCAGCAGCCAAGATGTGACGGTTTCACCCCTCAACTTT

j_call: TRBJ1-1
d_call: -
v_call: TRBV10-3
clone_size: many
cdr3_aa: CAIKSWGGTEAFF
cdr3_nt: TGTGCCATCAAAAGCTGGGGAGGAACTGAAGCTTTCTTT

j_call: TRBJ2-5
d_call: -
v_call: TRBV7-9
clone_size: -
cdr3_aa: CASSPIRYQETQYF
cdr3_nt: TGTGCCAGCAGCCCGATCCGGTACCAAGAGACCCAGTACTTC

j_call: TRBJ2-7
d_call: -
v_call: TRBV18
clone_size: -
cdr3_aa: CASSRVGYEQYF
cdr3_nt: TGTGCCAGCTCACGAGTTGGCTACGAGCAGTACTTC

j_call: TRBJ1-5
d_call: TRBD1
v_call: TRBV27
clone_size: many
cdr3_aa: CASSEGANLGNQPQHF
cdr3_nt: TGTGCCAGTTCGGAGGGGGCCAACCTTGGCAATCAGCCCCAGCATTTT

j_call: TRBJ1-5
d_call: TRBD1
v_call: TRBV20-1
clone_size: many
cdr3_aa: CSAQGSNQPQHF
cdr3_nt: TGCAGTGCACAGGGGAGCAATCAGCCCCAGCATTTT

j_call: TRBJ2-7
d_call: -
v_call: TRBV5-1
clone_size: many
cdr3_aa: CASSYTASPGYEQYF
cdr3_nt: TGCGCCAGCAGCTATACAGCGTCCCCCGGCTACGAGCAGTACTTC

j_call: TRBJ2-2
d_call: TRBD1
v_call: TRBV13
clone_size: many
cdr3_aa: CASSYPGQGATGELFF
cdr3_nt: TGTGCCAGCAGCTACCCGGGACAGGGGGCCACCGGGGAGCTGTTTTTT

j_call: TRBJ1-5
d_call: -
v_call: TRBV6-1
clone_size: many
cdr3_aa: CASSDPARGRQPQHF
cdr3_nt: TGTGCCAGCAGTGATCCGGCAAGGGGCCGTCAGCCCCAGCATTTT

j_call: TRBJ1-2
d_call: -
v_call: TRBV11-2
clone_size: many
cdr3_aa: CASSRYLRASGYGYTF
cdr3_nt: TGTGCCAGCAGCCGTTACCTCAGGGCGTCGGGCTATGGCTACACCTTC

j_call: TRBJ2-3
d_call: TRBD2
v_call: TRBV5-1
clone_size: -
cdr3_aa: CASSLARTSGGTDTQYF
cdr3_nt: TGCGCCAGCAGCTTGGCCAGAACTAGCGGGGGGACAGATACGCAGTATTTT

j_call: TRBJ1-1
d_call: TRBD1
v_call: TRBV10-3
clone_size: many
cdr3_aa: CAITGTGGDTEAFF
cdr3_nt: TGTGCCATCACTGGGACAGGGGGGGACACTGAAGCTTTCTTT

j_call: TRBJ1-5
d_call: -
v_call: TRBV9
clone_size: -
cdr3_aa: CASSVGAGRNQPQHF
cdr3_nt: TGTGCCAGCAGCGTAGGGGCAGGGCGGAATCAGCCCCAGCATTTT

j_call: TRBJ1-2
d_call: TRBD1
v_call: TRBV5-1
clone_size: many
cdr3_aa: CASSRTTGRENYGYTF
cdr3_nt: TGCGCCAGCAGCCGCACGACAGGGCGAGAAAACTATGGCTACACCTTC

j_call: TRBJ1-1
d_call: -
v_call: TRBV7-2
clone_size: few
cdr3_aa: CASSSLPVWRRNTEAFF
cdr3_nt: TGTGCCAGCAGCTCCCTCCCGGTGTGGAGAAGAAACACTGAAGCTTTCTTT

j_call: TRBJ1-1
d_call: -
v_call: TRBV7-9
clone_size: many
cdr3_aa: CASSTPPGEAFF
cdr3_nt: TGTGCCAGCAGCACACCACCCGGTGAAGCTTTCTTT

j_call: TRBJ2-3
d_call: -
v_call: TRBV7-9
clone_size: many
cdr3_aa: CASSAGNTQYF
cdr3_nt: TGTGCCAGCAGCGCGGGGAATACGCAGTATTTT

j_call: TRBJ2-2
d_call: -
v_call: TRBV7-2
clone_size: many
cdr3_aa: CASSGRGTNTGELFF
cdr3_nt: TGTGCCAGCAGCGGAAGGGGTACGAACACCGGGGAGCTGTTTTTT